A selection of T cell receptor beta chains follows, all from one sample in a study of CD4 T cells in relation to SARS-CoV-2 and coronaviruses. Antigens for these TCRs are unknown. The method was immunoSEQ multiplex PCR; TCRdb's version includes in-frame clones alone and lacks a portion of them. The sample shows about 23,000 clones, 76% of them seen only once. Sequenced material: CD4+ T cells from PBMCs, cultured in vitro. Receptors originate from a human donor in good health. Each CDR3 is given without its conserved first and last residue.

ASSSETDTQY	TRBV5-1	TRBJ2-3	10
ASSLDPGTGGGYT	TRBV5-1	TRBJ1-2	13
ASSGTASTDTQY	TRBV6-5	TRBJ2-3	12
ASSFTDDYEQY	TRBV11-2	TRBJ2-7	11
ASRTRQGAPDTEAF	TRBV27	TRBJ1-1	14
ASSLSGQPTEAF	TRBV7-9	TRBJ1-1	12
ASSTSRFRETQY	TRBV5-1	TRBJ2-5	12
AISGRPSTDTQY	TRBV10-3	TRBJ2-3	12
ATSYGGNYGYT	TRBV24-1	TRBJ1-2	11
ASSQVPYYEQY	TRBV4-2	TRBJ2-7	11
ASSRRTGYGYT	TRBV12-3/TRBV12-4	TRBJ1-2	11